Presented here are 28 T cell receptor beta chains from one specimen sequenced in a study of early T cells in non-severe SARS-CoV-2 infection. TCRdb reprocessed the 5' RACE reads via MiXCR and lists one record per CDR3 protein. The table lists 65,000 to 85,000 distinct CDR3 sequences, 15% to 17% of them singletons. The sequenced sample consisted of whole blood. The receptors were gathered from an adult who was a healthcare worker with PCR-confirmed SARS-CoV-2 infection or an uninfected control (not recorded which).

The chain joins TRBV28 to TRBJ2-7; D remains unclear. The CDR3 consists of 11 residues. The germline CDR1 and CDR2 sequences are MDHEN and SYDVKM. V was shortened by 1 base and J by 4 bases, with 2 bases between the two germline ends. The CDR3, as DNA: TGTGCCAGCAGTTTATTTTACGAGCAGTACTTC. It yields the protein CASSLFYEQYF.

This chain connects TRBV7-6 to TRBJ1-1; 8 bases fit TRBD1. Germline-derived CDR1 and CDR2 are SGHVS and FNYEAQ. The junction had 7 bases not matched to a gene; V was cut back by 5 bases and J by 5 bases. The CDR3 is made up of 14 amino acids. In nucleotides, the CDR3 is TGTGCCAGCAGCCCGACAGGGGTCGGAACTGAAGCTTTCTTT. Translated: CASSPTGVGTEAFF.

V gene TRBV7-2 combines with J gene TRBJ2-1; D perhaps matches TRBD1 (6 bases). CDR1 is SGHTA, CDR2 FQGNSA, per germline. This CDR3 comprises 15 residues. Trimming took off 5 bases at V and 4 bases at J, with 15 bases between the two ends. The CDR3 nucleotides read TGTGCCAGCAGCCTCCCTCTAACAGGGTACAATGAGCAGTTCTTC. Encoded protein: CASSLPLTGYNEQFF.

This chain connects TRBV7-9 to TRBJ2-3; D is uncertain. The CDR3 is 15 residues long. In germline, CDR1 is SEHNR, CDR2 FQNEAQ (reference sequence). V lost 4 bases to trimming and J lost 4 bases, with 15 bases between them. In DNA, the CDR3 is TGTGCCAGCAGCTCCTTCTCCAGCTACGCAGATACGCAGTATTTT. Protein: CASSSFSSYADTQYF.

The chain links TRBV18 to TRBJ2-1; 10 positions match TRBD1. CDR1 is KGHSH, CDR2 LQKENI, per germline. CDR3 size: 16 residues. Trimming at V came to 3 bases and at J to 4 bases, leaving 6 bases not matched to a gene. DNA for the CDR3: TGTGCCAGCTCACCCCTTGACAGGGGGCTGTACAATGAGCAGTTCTTC. Protein product: CASSPLDRGLYNEQFF.

The chain joins TRBV6-2 or TRBV6-3 to TRBJ2-1, with D uncertain. The CDR3 is 16 amino acids. Looked up from germline, CDR1 is MNHEY and CDR2 is SVGEGT. Deletions cut 3 bases from V and 4 bases from J, with 16 bases between. This CDR3 reads CASSYMGRPVYNEQFF. CDR3 nucleotide sequence: TGTGCCAGCAGTTATATGGGCCGACCCGTATACAATGAGCAGTTCTTC.

The CDR3 sequence: CSVEESTSREYF. The CDR3 coding sequence is TGCAGCGTTGAAGAAAGTACATCGCGAGAGTATTTT. The chain couples TRBV29-1 to TRBJ2-3; D call uncertain. Trimming pared 0 bases from V and 13 bases from J, leaving 14 bases between. CDR1 is SQVTM and CDR2 is ANQGSEA in the germline V gene. The CDR3 length is 12 residues.

This clonotype was seen a few times. The J gene is TRBJ2-2, the V gene TRBV29-1; TRBD2 is a possible D gene (5 bases). Germline assignment: CDR1 SQVTM and CDR2 ANQGSEA. This CDR3 comprises 14 residues. V lost 5 bases, J lost 0 bases, and 10 bases lay in between. The CDR3 nucleotides read TGCAGCGTTTCCGGGATGACGAACACCGGGGAGCTGTTTTTT. This sequence encodes CSVSGMTNTGELFF.

In its sample, this clonotype was seen a few times. The rearrangement uses TRBV7-2 and TRBJ1-3; D is uncertain. Germline loops: CDR1 SGHTA, CDR2 FQGNSA. Trimming shortened V by 6 bases and J by 0 bases, and 9 bases separated the two germline ends. This CDR3 is built from 14 residues. The CDR3 is CASRTGPSGNTIYF. The CDR3, as DNA: TGTGCCAGCAGGACCGGCCCCTCTGGAAACACCATATATTTT. Supplemented by reference TRBV7-2 and TRBJ1-3, the full variable domain reads GAGVSQSPSNKVTEKGKDVELRCDPISGHTALYWYRQSLGQGLEFLIYFQGNSAPDKSGLPSDRFSAERTGGSVSTLTIQRTQQEDSAVYLCASRTGPSGNTIYFGEGSWLTVV.

This clonotype was recorded only once. V is TRBV9 and J is TRBJ2-3; tentatively, D is TRBD1 (6 bases). The CDR3 is made up of 14 amino acids. Trimming took 3 bases from V and 9 from J, leaving 17 bases between them. The germline V gene encodes CDR1 SGDLS and CDR2 YYNGEE. This CDR3 is CASSAVPGDETQYF. The CDR3 coding sequence is TGTGCCAGCAGCGCCGTTCCAGGGGATGAGACGCAGTATTTT.

Many counts were recorded for this clonotype. The chain carries TRBV7-9 and TRBJ1-2; 9 nucleotides agree with TRBD1. The CDR3 runs 13 residues. The V gene's germline CDR1 is SEHNR and CDR2 FQNEAQ (reference sequence). The trim removed 6 bases at V and 8 bases at J, leaving 7 bases unmatched. The CDR3 bases are TGTGCCAGCAGGCCGGAAGGACAGGGGGGCTACACCTTC. It encodes CASRPEGQGGYTF.

This clonotype occurred a few times. The chain uses TRBV6-2 or TRBV6-3 and TRBJ2-1; weak D call: TRBD2 (5 bases). Trimming pared 4 bases from V and 5 bases from J, leaving 12 bases between. The CDR3 is made up of 14 amino acids. From germline, CDR1 is MNHEY and CDR2 SVGEGT. Here the CDR3 DNA reads TGTGCCAGCAGTTCTTGGACGGGAAACAATGAGCAGTTCTTC. It is translated as CASSSWTGNNEQFF.

The gene calls are TRBV6-1 and TRBJ1-1; no reliable D call. Deletions cut 0 bases from V and 8 bases from J, with 7 bases between. CDR3 length equals 12 residues. The germline gives CDR1 MNHNS, CDR2 SASEGT. The CDR3 loop reads CASSEATPEAFF. For the CDR3, the DNA is TGTGCCAGCAGTGAAGCGACGCCAGAAGCTTTCTTT.

At least ten counts were recorded for this clonotype. This chain uses TRBV5-6 with TRBJ2-1, with D unclear. Looked up from germline, CDR1 is SGHDT and CDR2 is YYEEEE. CDR3 size: 12 residues. V lost 1 base and J 6 bases, leaving 5 bases between the germline ends. This CDR3 is CASSLTPNEQFF. The CDR3 bases are TGTGCCAGCAGCTTGACCCCCAATGAGCAGTTCTTC.

The rearrangement joins TRBV27 to TRBJ2-7; 7 bases agree with TRBD1. The CDR3 is 14 amino acids. Trimming cost V 4 bases and J 1 base; bases outside gene matches: 4. Germline CDR1 reads MNHEY; CDR2 reads SMNVEV (reference sequence). The CDR3 nucleotides are TGTGCCAGCAGTTACATGGACAGGTCCTACGAGCAGTACTTC. Its protein product is CASSYMDRSYEQYF.

In its sample, this clonotype was seen many times. The chain recombines TRBV7-2 with TRBJ2-1; 8 bases are a match to TRBD2. From germline, CDR1 is SGHTA and CDR2 FQGNSA. The length of the CDR3 is 15 residues. Unmatched junction bases numbered 7, after V lost 5 bases and J lost 4 bases. DNA of the CDR3: TGTGCCAGCAGCCTACTTAGCGGGGTTTACAATGAGCAGTTCTTC. Translating gives CASSLLSGVYNEQFF.

The J gene is TRBJ2-5, the V gene TRBV7-9; 7 nucleotides match TRBD1. The germline CDR1 and CDR2 sequences are SEHNR and FQNEAQ (reference sequence). There are 15 residues in the CDR3. V dropped 4 bases and J dropped 5; count of bases not matched to a gene: 10. As DNA, the CDR3 is TGTGCCAGCAGCTGGGGACAGCTGGGTTTGGAGACCCAGTACTTC. This encodes CASSWGQLGLETQYF.

This rearrangement joins TRBV29-1 to TRBJ1-3; D is unclear. Trimming stripped 5 bases from V and 0 bases from J, with 2 bases between. This CDR3 region has 11 residues. CDR1 is SQVTM and CDR2 is ANQGSEA in the germline V gene. CDR3 amino acids: CSVRSGNTIYF. In DNA, the CDR3 is TGCAGCGTTCGCTCTGGAAACACCATATATTTT.

This clonotype was recorded many times. The genes are TRBV20-1 and TRBJ2-1, with 13 positions matching TRBD2. The trim removed 1 base at V and 2 bases at J, leaving 2 bases unmatched. Germline-derived CDR1 and CDR2 are DFQATT and SNEGSKA (reference sequence). The CDR3 consists of 16 residues. CDR3 nucleotide sequence: TGCAGTGCTAGAGTCACTAGCGGGGGGGCCTACAATGAGCAGTTCTTC. Amino acid sequence: CSARVTSGGAYNEQFF.

This clonotype has ten or more counts. The chain is built from TRBV7-7 and TRBJ2-6; D gene ambiguous. The length of the CDR3 is 14 residues. Looked up from germline, CDR1 is SSHAT and CDR2 is FNYEAQ (reference sequence). Here the CDR3 reads CASSQSPEANVLTF. DNA for the CDR3: TGTGCTAGCTCTCAATCCCCAGAGGCCAACGTCCTGACTTTC. The full variable domain, with the rest looked up from reference TRBV7-7 and TRBJ2-6, is GAGVSQSPRYKVTKRGQDVTLRCDPISSHATLYWYQQALGQGPEFLTYFNYEAQPDKSGLPSDRFSAERPEGSISTLTIQRTEQRDSAMYRCASSQSPEANVLTFGAGSRLTVL.

The V and J genes are TRBV20-1 and TRBJ2-3, with TRBD2 matching over 8 bases. V trimming: 0 bases; J trimming: 11 bases; junction bases outside the gene matches: 7. The CDR3 contains 13 residues. Germline V lookup: CDR1 DFQATT, CDR2 SNEGSKA (reference sequence). This CDR3 reads CSARDGGTSMQYF. CDR3 nucleotide sequence: TGCAGTGCTAGAGATGGCGGGACTAGTATGCAGTATTTT.

The rearrangement links TRBV24-1 to TRBJ2-2; D tentatively fits TRBD1 or TRBD2 (5 bases each). Looked up from germline, CDR1 is KGHDR and CDR2 is SFDVKD. The CDR3 is 14 amino acids. V shed 5 bases and J shed 3 bases, with 9 bases lying between them. This CDR3 is CATSGGTDTGELFF. As DNA, the CDR3 is TGTGCCACCAGTGGAGGGACGGACACCGGGGAGCTGTTTTTT.

There are many counts of this clonotype. The J gene is TRBJ1-1, the V gene TRBV14; TRBD1 might be the D (5 bases). CDR1 SGHDN and CDR2 FVKESK come from the germline V gene. CDR3 length: 12 amino acids. Trimming left V 1 base short and J 11 bases short, with 11 bases between. DNA for the CDR3: TGTGCCAGCAGCCAAGGGACACCGGGCGCTTTCTTT. Residues: CASSQGTPGAFF.

This clonotype was recorded a few times. This rearrangement joins TRBV4-1 to TRBJ1-1, with TRBD1 as a possible D gene (5 bases). This CDR3 is built from 16 residues. V was cut by 0 bases and J by 6 bases, with 17 bases left in between. Germline CDR1 is MGHRA and CDR2 is YSYEKL. For the CDR3, the DNA is TGCGCCAGCAGCCAAGATGGTACAGGTCCCAAGTCTGAAGCTTTCTTT. Translation gives CASSQDGTGPKSEAFF.

J is TRBJ1-1 and V is TRBV29-1; D unresolved. The CDR3 covers 14 residues. Germline-derived CDR1 and CDR2 are SQVTM and ANQGSEA. Trimming cost V 4 bases and J 1 base, with 13 bases left between them. CDR3 sequence (DNA): TGCAGCGTTGTTCGGATTTTCGGGAACACTGAAGCTTTCTTT. It encodes CSVVRIFGNTEAFF.

Regarding this clonotype: The junction departs from germline at one end; a sequencing error may be responsible. This chain links TRBV27 with TRBJ2-2; the D gene could be TRBD1 or TRBD2 (6 bases each). Germline assignment: CDR1 MNHEY and CDR2 SMNVEV (reference sequence). CDR3 size: 14 residues. The CDR3: CASSLDRRPGGLFF. CDR3 in DNA: TGTGCCAGCAGTTTAGACAGGAGGCCCGGGGGGCTGTTTTTT.

This clonotype was seen a handful of times. J is TRBJ2-1 and V is TRBV4-3, with TRBD2 matching 9 bases. Germline V gives CDR1 LGHNA, CDR2 YSLEER. J gave up 7 bases and V 4 bases, and 11 bases lay outside the gene matches. CDR3 length equals 16 residues. The DNA of the CDR3 is TGCGCCAGCAGCCCAGGGTGGGGCCTAGCGGGAAATGAGCAGTTCTTC. Translated: CASSPGWGLAGNEQFF.

This clonotype was observed a few times. This chain links TRBV3-1 with TRBJ1-2, with a tentative D call TRBD1 (6 bases). The CDR3 spans 15 residues. V was shortened by 0 bases and J by 6 bases, with 14 bases between the two germline ends. CDR1 and CDR2 from the germline V gene are LGHDT and YNNKEL (reference sequence). The CDR3, as DNA: TGTGCCAGCAGCCAAGAACTGAACAGGGTGGATGGCTACACCTTC. It translates to CASSQELNRVDGYTF.